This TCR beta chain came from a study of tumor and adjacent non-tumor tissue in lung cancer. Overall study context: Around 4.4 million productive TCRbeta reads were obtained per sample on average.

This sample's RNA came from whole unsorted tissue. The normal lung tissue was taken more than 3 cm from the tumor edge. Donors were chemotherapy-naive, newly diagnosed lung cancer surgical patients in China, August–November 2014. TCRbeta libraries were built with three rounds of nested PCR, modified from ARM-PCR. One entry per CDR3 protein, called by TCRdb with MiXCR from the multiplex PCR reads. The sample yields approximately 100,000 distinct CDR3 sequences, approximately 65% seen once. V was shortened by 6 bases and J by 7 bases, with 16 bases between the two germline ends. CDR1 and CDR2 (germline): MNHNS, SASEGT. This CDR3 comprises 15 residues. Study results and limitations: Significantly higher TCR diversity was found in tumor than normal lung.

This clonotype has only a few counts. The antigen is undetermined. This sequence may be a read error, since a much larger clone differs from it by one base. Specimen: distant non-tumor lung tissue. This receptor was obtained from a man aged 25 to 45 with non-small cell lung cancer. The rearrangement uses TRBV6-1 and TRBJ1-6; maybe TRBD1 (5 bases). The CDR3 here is CASRKEGIRNSPLHF. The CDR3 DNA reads TGTGCCAGCAGGAAGGAGGGGATTAGGAATTCACCCCTCCACTTT.